Here is one T cell receptor beta chain with its context. The antigen is not known. Other nucleotide sequences in the sample specify the same CDR3. The whole isolated RNA underwent reverse transcription, so sequencing captured expressed TCRB transcripts. Produced via immunoSEQ multiplex PCR; TCRdb's table is partial and in-frame only. The table has about 180,000 clones, around 7.9% seen once. This specimen comes from a study of beta chain features in type 1 diabetes. Points from the study as a whole: The naive, central memory and Treg TCRB repertoires of patients appeared to be more similar to one another than those of healthy donors. A definitive answer on HLA type influencing TCRB rearrangement was not reached here. Patients with type 1 diabetes carried fewer insertions and had more deletions at their VDJ junctions. Type 1 diabetes patients had moderately but significantly shorter TCRB CDR3s in all four CD4+ subsets.

Purity exceeding 95% was reached by all sorted populations. This TCR derives from a man younger than 35 with type 1 diabetes. Sequenced sample: central memory CD4+ T cells from blood.

The CDR3 protein is CASSRREVGELFF. CDR3 nucleotides: TGTGCCAGCAGCCGCAGGGAAGTCGGGGAGCTGTTTTTT. The chain links TRBV14 to TRBJ2-2, with TRBD1 as a possible D gene (5 bases). CDR1 and CDR2 (germline): SGHDN, FVKESK. This CDR3 has 13 residues. Trimming shortened V by 4 bases and J by 7 bases, and 10 bases separated the two germline ends.